This T cell receptor beta chain was profiled in a study of blood T cell repertoires in COVID-19. Study-wide background: Some COVID-19 samples were acute and others convalescent; all came from the United States, Italy and Spain. T cells, B-cell-depleted T cells, or PBMCs supplied cDNA or gDNA.

This clone was seen once. Per the original data handling: Estimation of nucleated cell counts was performed using reference gene primer amplification. The method was immunoSEQ multiplex PCR; TCRdb's version includes in-frame clones alone and lacks a portion of them. V and J calls and clone size are as listed in that table; D and trimming were resolved from the DNA. The sample shows about 100,000 clones, 65% to 80% of them seen only once. Material: peripheral blood. This sequence was found in a woman between 35 and 50 years old with acute or convalescent COVID-19.

CDR3 sequence (DNA): TGTGCCAGCAGCTCGGGACTAGCGGGGGGGTCCACAGATACGCAGTATTTT. Protein product: CASSSGLAGGSTDTQYF. V is TRBV7-3 and J is TRBJ2-3; the match to TRBD2 covers 16 bases. This CDR3 has 17 residues. Trimming removed 4 bases from V and 2 bases from J; junction bases left unmatched: 3. The germline V gene encodes CDR1 SGHTA and CDR2 FQGTGA.